The 9 T cell receptor beta chains below come from one sample, sequenced in a study of OX40 agonist ivuxolimab in advanced cancers. Sequenced by immunoSEQ multiplex PCR; TCRdb stores in-frame clones only, minus some. The table records roughly 55,000 clones, 86% of them present only once. Sequenced material: CD4+ or CD8+ T cells sorted from blood, taken in a trial of the OX40 agonist ivuxolimab. These receptors all come from an adult with an advanced solid tumor such as melanoma, head and neck, liver or kidney cancer.

J is TRBJ1-2 and V is TRBV7-2; TRBD1 might be the D (5 bases). This CDR3 region has 16 residues. CDR1 SGHTA and CDR2 FQGNSA come from the germline V gene. Trimming pared 0 bases from V and 5 bases from J, leaving 16 bases between. This CDR3 is CASSLAWGPAQYGYTF. The CDR3 DNA sequence: TGTGCCAGCAGCTTAGCATGGGGACCCGCGCAGTATGGCTACACCTTC. Full variable domain (missing parts from reference TRBV7-2 and TRBJ1-2): GAGVSQSPSNKVTEKGKDVELRCDPISGHTALYWYRQSLGQGLEFLIYFQGNSAPDKSGLPSDRFSAERTGGSVSTLTIQRTQQEDSAVYLCASSLAWGPAQYGYTFGSGTRLTVV.

This chain's CDR3 is CASSRDRDEKTQYF. The CDR3 nucleotides read TGTGCCAGCAGCCGGGACAGGGATGAGAAGACCCAGTACTTC. The V gene is TRBV27, the J gene TRBJ2-5; 9 nucleotides align to TRBD1. From germline, CDR1 is MNHEY and CDR2 SMNVEV (reference sequence). The CDR3 totals 14 residues. Trimming removed 6 bases from V and 6 bases from J; junction bases left unmatched: 8.

J is TRBJ1-2 and V is TRBV7-9; D remains ambiguous. V was pared by 1 base and J by 7 bases, with 10 bases between. CDR1 SEHNR and CDR2 FQNEAQ come from the germline V gene (reference sequence). This CDR3 has 13 residues. The CDR3 nucleotides read TGTGCCAGCAGCTTAGGCAGCGGGGTTGGCTACACCTTC. Amino acids: CASSLGSGVGYTF.

V gene TRBV4-3 combines with J gene TRBJ2-7, with D uncertain. The germline V gene has CDR1 LGHNA and CDR2 YSLEER. The V end was cut by 0 bases, the J end by 1 base, with 4 bases between. The CDR3 is 13 residues long. DNA of the CDR3: TGCGCCAGCAGCCAAGAGGCGTCCTACGAGCAGTACTTC. Protein product: CASSQEASYEQYF.

V is TRBV28 and J is TRBJ1-5; the D gene is possibly TRBD1 (5 bases). V was cut by 11 bases and J by 4 bases, with 18 bases left in between. CDR3 size: 14 residues. Germline CDR1 MDHEN, CDR2 SYDVKM. CDR3 amino acids: CAGSAWGWNQPQHF. CDR3 DNA: TGTGCCGGATCGGCTTGGGGGTGGAATCAGCCCCAGCATTTT.

This clone came up a few times. The chain links TRBV29-1 to TRBJ1-3, with no clear D. CDR1 SQVTM and CDR2 ANQGSEA come from the germline V gene. This CDR3 region has 17 residues. V lost 6 bases, J lost 4 bases, and 25 bases lay in between. Written as DNA, the CDR3 is TGCAGCGTCGTCCCCCCTCGGCCGCTCAGGCGAGGAAACACCATATATTTT. Residues: CSVVPPRPLRRGNTIYF. Full variable domain (missing parts from reference TRBV29-1 and TRBJ1-3): SAVISQKPSRDICQRGTSLTIQCQVDSQVTMMFWYRQQPGQSLTLIATANQGSEATYESGFVIDKFPISRPNLTFSTLTVSNMSPEDSSIYLCSVVPPRPLRRGNTIYFGEGSWLTVV.

This chain uses TRBV4-1 with TRBJ1-2; the D is unclear. Germline assignment: CDR1 MGHRA and CDR2 YSYEKL. V lost 3 bases and J lost 0, with 14 bases in between. The CDR3 totals 16 residues. This CDR3 is CASSQDTIFPNYGYTF. The DNA for the CDR3 is TGCGCCAGCAGCCAGGATACGATTTTTCCTAACTATGGCTACACCTTC.

V is TRBV28 and J is TRBJ2-7; no firm D call. Trimming shortened V by 7 bases and J by 3 bases, and 10 bases separated the two germline ends. The V gene's germline CDR1 is MDHEN and CDR2 SYDVKM. The CDR3 has 12 amino acids. This CDR3 reads CASTPGGYEQYF. DNA of the CDR3: TGTGCCAGCACCCCCGGCGGCTACGAGCAGTACTTC. Filled out from reference TRBV28 and TRBJ2-7, the complete variable domain reads DVKVTQSSRYLVKRTGEKVFLECVQDMDHENMFWYRQDPGLGLRLIYFSYDVKMKEKGDIPEGYSVSREKKERFSLILESASTNQTSMYLCASTPGGYEQYFGPGTRLTVT.

In its sample, this clone is medium-sized. The DNA of the CDR3 is TGTGCCAGCAGCGAACTCGGGGCAGTAGCCTACGAGCAGTACTTC. Translation gives CASSELGAVAYEQYF. The chain recombines TRBV7-2 with TRBJ2-7; D tentatively fits TRBD1 or TRBD2 (5 bases each). The CDR3 spans 15 residues. Germline CDR1 is SGHTA and CDR2 is FQGNSA. Trimming took 5 bases from V and 2 from J, leaving 16 bases between them.